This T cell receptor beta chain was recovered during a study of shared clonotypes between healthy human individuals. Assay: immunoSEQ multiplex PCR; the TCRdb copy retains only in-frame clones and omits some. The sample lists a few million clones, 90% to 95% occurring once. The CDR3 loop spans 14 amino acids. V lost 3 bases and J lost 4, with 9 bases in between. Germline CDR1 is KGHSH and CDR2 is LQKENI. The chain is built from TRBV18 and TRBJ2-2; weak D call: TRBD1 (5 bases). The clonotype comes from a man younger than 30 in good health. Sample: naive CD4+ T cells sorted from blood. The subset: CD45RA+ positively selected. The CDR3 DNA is TGTGCCAGCTCACCTGGGGCAGTCACCGGGGAGCTGTTTTTT. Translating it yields CASSPGAVTGELFF.